Below, 13 T cell receptor beta chains from the same sample are listed, as sequenced in a study of blood T cell repertoires in COVID-19. The assay was immunoSEQ multiplex PCR, and TCRdb's table has in-frame clones only and misses some. The sample lists roughly 170,000 clones; approximately 90% were seen once. The sequenced material came from peripheral blood. The receptors come from a man aged 55 to 70 with acute or convalescent COVID-19.

The V call is TRBV15, the J call TRBJ1-1, with D tentatively TRBD1 (5 bases). With 2 bases removed from V and 1 base from J, the gap between germline ends came to 5 bases. The germline V gene encodes CDR1 LNHNV and CDR2 YYDKDF (reference sequence). This CDR3 is built from 13 residues. In DNA, the CDR3 is TGTGCCACCAGCAGAAGGGGGAACACTGAAGCTTTCTTT. Its translation is CATSRRGNTEAFF.

The chain combines TRBV11-2 with TRBJ2-5; 11 bases are shared with TRBD2. Germline V CDR1 and CDR2: SGHAT, FQNNGV. This CDR3 is built from 16 residues. With V trimmed by 5 bases and J by 6 bases, 11 bases remained unmatched. The CDR3 DNA sequence: TGTGCCAGCAGCCCCCGGGGTAGCGGGGGGGCGAAGACCCAGTACTTC. Encoded protein: CASSPRGSGGAKTQYF.

This rearrangement joins TRBV18 to TRBJ2-4; tentatively, D is TRBD1 (6 bases). The length of the CDR3 is 13 residues. The germline V gene has CDR1 KGHSH and CDR2 LQKENI. V dropped 6 bases and J dropped 9 bases, with 15 bases sitting between them. The DNA of the CDR3 is TGTGCCAGCTCGGACAGTTTAGGGGGCATTCAGTACTTC. Protein product: CASSDSLGGIQYF.

Only a few counts were recorded for this clone. The chain recombines TRBV5-1 with TRBJ1-3; maybe TRBD1 (5 bases). V was pared by 4 bases and J by 2 bases, with 19 bases between. CDR1 is SGHRS, CDR2 YFSETQ, per germline. CDR3 length: 17 residues. The CDR3 DNA sequence: TGCGCCAGCAGCCGTGACCATATGGGGGGGGCTGGAAACACCATATATTTT. Protein: CASSRDHMGGAGNTIYF.

The J gene is TRBJ1-3, the V gene TRBV3-1 (or the pseudogene TRBV3-2); 7 bases match TRBD1. The V gene's germline CDR1 is LGHDT and CDR2 YNNKEL (reference sequence). Trimming cost V 4 bases and J 2 bases; bases outside gene matches: 2. CDR3 length: 14 residues. The CDR3, as DNA: TGTGCCAGCAGCCCTGGGACAGCTGGAAACACCATATATTTT. Its translation: CASSPGTAGNTIYF.

The V and J genes are TRBV5-6 and TRBJ2-2, with a possible D match to TRBD1 (6 bases). The CDR3 has 14 amino acids. The germline V and J ends were trimmed by 3 bases and 4 bases, with 10 bases remaining between them. The V gene's germline CDR1 is SGHDT and CDR2 YYEEEE. The CDR3 region has the DNA TGTGCCAGCAGCTCCGGGACATTCACCGGGGAGCTGTTTTTT. It yields the protein CASSSGTFTGELFF. The full variable domain, completed using reference TRBV5-6 and TRBJ2-2, is DAGVTQSPTHLIKTRGQQVTLRCSPKSGHDTVSWYQQALGQGPQFIFQYYEEEERQRGNFPDRFSGHQFPNYSSELNVNALLLGDSALYLCASSSGTFTGELFFGEGSRLTVL.

Details on this clone: This CDR3 is also generated by other DNA sequences in the sample. The genes are TRBV9 and TRBJ2-3, with 9 bases lining up with TRBD1. Germline lookup yields CDR1 SGDLS and CDR2 YYNGEE. The CDR3 length is 17 residues. Trimming cost V 2 bases and J 0 bases; bases outside gene matches: 7. The DNA of the CDR3 is TGTGCCAGCAGCGTGGAGGACAGGGGCCTTAGCACAGATACGCAGTATTTT. It encodes CASSVEDRGLSTDTQYF.

The chain employs TRBV29-1 and TRBJ1-5, with TRBD1 matching 9 bases. The CDR3 totals 13 residues. J gave up 2 bases and V 6 bases, and 2 bases lay outside the gene matches. CDR1 SQVTM and CDR2 ANQGSEA come from the germline V gene. The CDR3 DNA sequence: TGCAGCGTACAGGGGGCAGGCAATCAGCCCCAGCATTTT. It specifies CSVQGAGNQPQHF.

This clone was observed once. The chain has TRBV18 and TRBJ1-1; D is unclear. Germline V gene sequence: CDR1 KGHSH, CDR2 LQKENI. This CDR3 is built from 13 residues. Trimming shortened V by 3 bases and J by 1 base, and 6 bases separated the two germline ends. The CDR3 sequence: CASSPQKNTEAFF. Here the CDR3 DNA reads TGTGCCAGCTCACCCCAAAAGAACACTGAAGCTTTCTTT.

This chain uses TRBV4-2 with TRBJ1-2, with a tentative D call TRBD1 (5 bases). V was shortened by 0 bases and J by 3 bases, with 14 bases between the two germline ends. There are 16 residues in the CDR3. Germline V gene lookup returns CDR1 LGHNA and CDR2 YNFKEQ. CDR3 loop: CASSQDAGGGDYGYTF. The DNA for the CDR3 is TGTGCCAGCAGCCAAGATGCTGGGGGGGGAGACTATGGCTACACCTTC.

The gene calls are TRBV19 and TRBJ1-2, with D possibly matching TRBD1 (5 bases). The CDR3 extends over 15 amino acids. Germline lookup yields CDR1 LNHDA and CDR2 SQIVND (reference sequence). Trimming shortened V by 3 bases and J by 6 bases, and 17 bases separated the two germline ends. CDR3 sequence (DNA): TGTGCCAGTAGTATGATGTCTGGGAGGGACGATGGCTACACCTTC. Its protein is CASSMMSGRDDGYTF. The whole variable domain, filled in from reference TRBV19 and TRBJ1-2, reads DGGITQSPKYLFRKEGQNVTLSCEQNLNHDAMYWYRQDPGQGLRLIYYSQIVNDFQKGDIAEGYSVSREKKESFPLTVTSAQKNPTAFYLCASSMMSGRDDGYTFGSGTRLTVV.

About this clone: This specimen includes other DNA sequences encoding the same CDR3. V and J are TRBV3-1 (or the pseudogene TRBV3-2) and TRBJ2-2; D gene unclear. Germline V CDR1 and CDR2: LGHDT, YNNKEL (reference sequence). Trimming shortened V by 2 bases and J by 2 bases, and 6 bases separated the two germline ends. This CDR3 spans 14 amino acids. Here the CDR3 DNA reads TGTGCCAGCAGCCAATTCCGTAACACCGGGGAGCTGTTTTTT. Translation: CASSQFRNTGELFF.

The V and J genes are TRBV6-4 and TRBJ2-3; 8 bases match TRBD2. CDR1 is MRHNA, CDR2 SNTAGT, per germline. The CDR3 extends over 16 amino acids. Trimming took 4 bases from V and 0 from J; bases not matched to a gene: 6. The CDR3 is CASSAPSGPSTDTQYF. CDR3 bases: TGTGCCAGCAGTGCGCCTAGCGGGCCCAGCACAGATACGCAGTATTTT.